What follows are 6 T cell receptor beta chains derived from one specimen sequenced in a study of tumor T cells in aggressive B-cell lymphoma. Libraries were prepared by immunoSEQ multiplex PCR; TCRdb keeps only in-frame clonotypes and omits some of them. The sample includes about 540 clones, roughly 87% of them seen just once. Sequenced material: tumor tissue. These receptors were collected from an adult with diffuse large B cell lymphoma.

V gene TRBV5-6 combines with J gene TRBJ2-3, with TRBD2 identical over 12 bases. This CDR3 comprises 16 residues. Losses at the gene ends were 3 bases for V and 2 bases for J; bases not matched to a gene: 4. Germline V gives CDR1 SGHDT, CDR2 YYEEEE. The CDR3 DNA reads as TGTGCCAGCAGCTGGGGGACTAGCGGGCACACAGATACGCAGTATTTT. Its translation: CASSWGTSGHTDTQYF.

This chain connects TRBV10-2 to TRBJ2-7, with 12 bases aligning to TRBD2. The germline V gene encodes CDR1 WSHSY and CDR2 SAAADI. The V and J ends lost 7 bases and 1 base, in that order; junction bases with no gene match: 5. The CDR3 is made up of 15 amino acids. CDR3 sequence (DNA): TGCGCCAGCACTAGGACTAGCGGGGTATCCTACGAGCAGTACTTC. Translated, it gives CASTRTSGVSYEQYF.

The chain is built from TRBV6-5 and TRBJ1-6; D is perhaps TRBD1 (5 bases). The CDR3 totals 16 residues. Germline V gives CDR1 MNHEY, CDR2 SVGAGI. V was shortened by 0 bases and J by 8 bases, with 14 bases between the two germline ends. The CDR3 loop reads CASSYSPSGGHSPLHF. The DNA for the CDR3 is TGTGCCAGCAGTTACTCCCCCAGCGGGGGTCATTCACCCCTCCACTTT.

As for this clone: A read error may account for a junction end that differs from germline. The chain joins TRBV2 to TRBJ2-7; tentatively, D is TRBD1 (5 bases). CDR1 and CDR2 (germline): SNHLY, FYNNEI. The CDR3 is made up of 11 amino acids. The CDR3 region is CASSDGRGQHF. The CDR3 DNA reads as TGTGCCAGCAGTGATGGTAGGGGCCAGCACTTC.

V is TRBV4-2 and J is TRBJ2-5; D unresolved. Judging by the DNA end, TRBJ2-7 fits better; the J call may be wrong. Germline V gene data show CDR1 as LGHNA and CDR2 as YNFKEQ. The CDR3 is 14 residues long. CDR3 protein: CASSPDLGSYEQYF. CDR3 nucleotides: TGTGCCAGCAGCCCAGACCTGGGCAGCTACGAGCAGTACTTC.

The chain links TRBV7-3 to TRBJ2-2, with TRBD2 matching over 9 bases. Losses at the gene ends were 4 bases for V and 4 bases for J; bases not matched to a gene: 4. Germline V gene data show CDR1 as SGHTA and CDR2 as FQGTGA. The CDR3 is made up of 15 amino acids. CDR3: CASSSGLASTGELFF. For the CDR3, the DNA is TGTGCCAGCAGCTCGGGACTAGCATCCACCGGGGAGCTGTTTTTT.